This T cell receptor beta chain was documented in a study of cytomegalovirus exposure and HLA in healthy donors. In the study overall: Researchers found that approximately 80% of a few hundred genotyped donors fell within the Caucasian-associated ancestry cluster.

PCR was performed using 60 Vbeta and 13 Jbeta primers. Profiling relied on immunoSEQ multiplex PCR, and the TCRdb table lists in-frame clones only, not all of them. In the table there are more than 95,000 clones, 76% of which are singletons. In this sample, this clone turned up a few times. What it binds is not known. Points from the study as a whole: Sequencing depth roughly uniform across donors was assumed in presence/absence analyses.

Germline V gene lookup returns CDR1 MGHDK and CDR2 SYGVNS. V shed 4 bases and J shed 4 bases, with 25 bases lying between them. The CDR3 has 18 residues. This chain links TRBV25-1 with TRBJ1-2; maybe TRBD1 (5 bases). The clonotype was recovered from a man in his fifties or sixties in good health and CMV-seronegative. The sample consisted of PBMCs. The CDR3 bases are TGTGCCAGCAGTGCCTTTTACCTCCAGGGTCAAGGTCTCTATGGCTACACCTTC. This gives the protein CASSAFYLQGQGLYGYTF.